Below, one T cell receptor (beta chain) is given with its context. V lost 5 bases and J lost 1, with 18 bases in between. The CDR3 is 17 residues long. Germline V gives CDR1 LGHNA, CDR2 YNFKEQ. The data belong to a study of blood T cell repertoires in COVID-19. Study overall: Acute-phase and convalescent COVID-19 samples originated in the United States, Italy and Spain. T cells, B-cell-depleted T cells, or PBMCs provided the cDNA or gDNA that served as material.

Original processing methods: The authors estimated nucleated cell counts from reference gene primer amplification. Assay used: immunoSEQ multiplex PCR; TCRdb lists only in-frame clones, some missing. The D gene and trimming were derived from the DNA, and the V and J assignments and clone size from that table. The data show around 310,000 clones, with 70% to 90% seen just once and approximately 13% held by the top ten. The sequence came from a woman aged 60-70 years with acute or convalescent COVID-19. The sequenced sample was peripheral blood. This sequence joins TRBV4-2 and TRBJ1-3; the D gene is possibly TRBD1 (6 bases). The CDR3 sequence is CASSNHYRVDSGNTIYF. CDR3 nucleotides: TGTGCCAGCAGCAACCACTACAGGGTTGATTCTGGAAACACCATATATTTT.